The 7 T cell receptor beta chains reported below all come from one sample, sequenced in a study of early T cells in non-severe SARS-CoV-2 infection. Each CDR3 protein gets one entry after TCRdb re-called the 5' RACE reads with MiXCR. The sample carries under 70,000 distinct CDR3 sequences, approximately 5.9% recorded once. Material: whole blood, obtained at baseline. These TCRs come from an adult who was a healthcare worker with PCR-confirmed SARS-CoV-2 infection or an uninfected control (not recorded which).

This clonotype was observed at least ten times. The chain combines TRBV25-1 with TRBJ1-1, with D maybe TRBD1 (5 bases). V was clipped by 8 bases and J by 4 bases, with 20 bases between them. This CDR3 comprises 15 residues. The germline gives CDR1 MGHDK, CDR2 SYGVNS. The CDR3 sequence is CASGNEGFPSTEAFF. The CDR3 nucleotides are TGTGCCAGCGGAAACGAGGGGTTTCCGTCCACTGAAGCTTTCTTT.

This clonotype was observed many times. The chain joins TRBV29-1 to TRBJ2-1; D is unresolved. The germline V gene encodes CDR1 SQVTM and CDR2 ANQGSEA. V was pared by 4 bases and J by 10 bases, with 14 bases between. CDR3 length: 12 amino acids. CDR3 nucleotides: TGCAGCGTTGGGGAATGGGTCCGGGAGCAGTTCTTC. It translates to CSVGEWVREQFF.

The table lists this clonotype with a few counts. The chain combines TRBV6-2 or TRBV6-3 with TRBJ2-2; D is perhaps TRBD2 (6 bases). Trimming cost V 7 bases and J 3 bases, with 24 bases left between them. CDR1 is MNHEY, CDR2 SVGEGT, per germline. This CDR3 is 18 amino acids long. The CDR3 DNA reads as TGTGCCAGCACTCTCAACCCCATAAGCCCTAGCGACACCGGGGAGCTGTTTTTT. Protein sequence: CASTLNPISPSDTGELFF.

The rearrangement links TRBV28 to TRBJ1-1; D gene ambiguous. The CDR3 has 10 amino acids. Between the trimmed V and J ends, which lost 8 bases and 6 bases, there was a span of 7 bases. Germline CDR1 reads MDHEN; CDR2 reads SYDVKM. The CDR3 region has the DNA TGTGCCAGCTCCCGTTCTGAAGCTTTCTTT. It is translated as CASSRSEAFF.

This clonotype was seen at least ten times. This chain joins TRBV6-5 and TRBJ1-1, with a tentative D call TRBD1 (6 bases). The V and J ends lost 0 bases and 5 bases respectively, with 13 bases between them. This CDR3 contains 15 residues. The germline V gene encodes CDR1 MNHEY and CDR2 SVGAGI. The CDR3 bases are TGTGCCAGCAGTTACTCCTATAGGGGGGGGACTGAAGCTTTCTTT. Translation gives CASSYSYRGGTEAFF.

This clonotype was seen repeatedly, ten times or more. The chain combines TRBV16 with TRBJ2-7; 14 nucleotides line up with TRBD2. The V and J ends lost 3 bases and 4 bases, in that order; junction bases with no gene match: 17. CDR1 and CDR2 from the germline V gene are KGHSY and FQNENV. The CDR3 spans 20 residues. CDR3 protein: CASSHPETPGTSGSWYEQYF. CDR3 nucleotides: TGTGCCAGCAGCCATCCAGAAACTCCCGGGACTAGCGGGAGCTGGTACGAGCAGTACTTC.

The chain is built from TRBV3-1 and TRBJ1-1; D is unclear. CDR1 and CDR2 from the germline V gene are LGHDT and YNNKEL (reference sequence). The V gene lost 2 bases and the J gene lost 6 bases, with 4 bases spanning the gap. The CDR3 contains 11 residues. The CDR3 DNA follows: TGTGCCAGCAGCCAATTCTCTGAAGCTTTCTTT. Encoded protein: CASSQFSEAFF.